Given below is one T cell receptor beta chain in context. Sequenced by immunoSEQ multiplex PCR; TCRdb stores in-frame clones only, minus some. The sample lists a few million clones; approximately 95% were seen once. This record comes from a study of shared clonotypes between healthy human individuals. The clonotype was recovered from a man younger than 35 in good health. Some clones in this sample may be carry-over from other donors' samples. Sequencing input: naive CD4+ T cells from PBMCs. As to subset: CD45RA+ positively selected.

This CDR3 reads CASRHTPNTEAFF. In nucleotides, the CDR3 is TGTGCCAGCAGACATACCCCGAACACTGAAGCTTTCTTT. The rearrangement links TRBV6-1 to TRBJ1-1; D gene unclear. Per the germline V gene, CDR1 is MNHNS and CDR2 is SASEGT. Between the trimmed V and J ends, which lost 6 bases and 1 base, there was a span of 9 bases. This CDR3 is built from 13 residues.